The rows below give T cell receptor beta chains drawn from one sample of a study of T cell clonotyping in hematopoietic cell transplantation. The data were produced by immunoSEQ multiplex PCR, yet TCRdb's version contains in-frame clones alone and is incomplete. The sample has 69,000 or so clones; approximately 94% are singletons. The specimen was peripheral blood mononuclear cells. The receptors stem from a man in his fifties or sixties in good health. Some clones in this sample may be carry-over from other donors' samples. Both conserved end residues are part of each CDR3. Fields, in order: CDR3 DNA, CDR3 protein, CDR3 length, V gene, D gene, J gene, clone size. D genes are given only for firm matches. For some rows the clone size is stated as once, few or many, or as a class when expanded; others skip it.

DNA: TGTGCCACCTTGACATCGGGGTCCTACAATGAGCAGTTCTTC
CDR3: CATLTSGSYNEQFF
length: 14
V: TRBV6-5
D: NA
J: TRBJ2-1
size: NA

DNA: TGTGCCAGCAGCCAAGAACTCAATCAGCCCCAGCATTTT
CDR3: CASSQELNQPQHF
length: 13
V: TRBV14
D: NA
J: TRBJ1-5
size: NA

DNA: TGTGCCAGCAGCTTGGGCCCTAGCGGGAGAAGGATGGAGACCCAGTACTTC
CDR3: CASSLGPSGRRMETQYF
length: 17
V: TRBV5-6
D: TRBD2
J: TRBJ2-5
size: NA

DNA: TGTGCCAGCAGCTTATCTCCAGGGAACACTGAAGCTTTCTTT
CDR3: CASSLSPGNTEAFF
length: 14
V: TRBV7-8
D: NA
J: TRBJ1-1
size: NA

DNA: TGTGCCATCAGTGCCGGCGGGGGCTCCATCGGGAATGAGCAGTTCTTC
CDR3: CAISAGGGSIGNEQFF
length: 16
V: TRBV10-3
D: NA
J: TRBJ2-1
size: NA

DNA: TGTGCCAGCTCGTTAGGACAGGGGTGGGATGAGCAGTTCTTC
CDR3: CASSLGQGWDEQFF
length: 14
V: TRBV2
D: TRBD1
J: TRBJ2-1
size: NA

DNA: TGTGCCAGCAGCTTAGAACAGTTTAACTACGAGCAGTACTTC
CDR3: CASSLEQFNYEQYF
length: 14
V: TRBV7-2
D: NA
J: TRBJ2-7
size: NA

DNA: TGTGCCAGCAGCCCTGGACTAGCGGGAGTACAGACCCAATACGAGCAGTACTTC
CDR3: CASSPGLAGVQTQYEQYF
length: 18
V: TRBV5-6
D: TRBD2
J: TRBJ2-7
size: NA

DNA: TGCGCCAGCAGCCAAGGGGACGCAAACTATGGCTACACCTTC
CDR3: CASSQGDANYGYTF
length: 14
V: TRBV4-1
D: NA
J: TRBJ1-2
size: NA

DNA: TGTGCCAGCAGTGCTATTCCAAGGAACATTCAGTACTTC
CDR3: CASSAIPRNIQYF
length: 13
V: TRBV27
D: NA
J: TRBJ2-4
size: NA

DNA: TGTGCCAGTAAGGACACTCACCTAGCTAACTATGGCTACACCTTC
CDR3: CASKDTHLANYGYTF
length: 15
V: TRBV19
D: NA
J: TRBJ1-2
size: few

DNA: TGTGCCAGCAGTTACGCCACCGGGGGGGAAACCTACGAGCAGTACTTC
CDR3: CASSYATGGETYEQYF
length: 16
V: TRBV6-5
D: TRBD2
J: TRBJ2-7
size: NA

DNA: TGTGCCAGCAGCCGGGACAATTCCGCGGGAGATGAAAAACTGTTTTTT
CDR3: CASSRDNSAGDEKLFF
length: 16
V: TRBV5-4
D: NA
J: TRBJ1-4
size: NA

DNA: TGTGCCAGCAGTACCGGGACCCAAATCAATGAGCAGTTCTTC
CDR3: CASSTGTQINEQFF
length: 14
V: TRBV6-5
D: NA
J: TRBJ2-1
size: NA

DNA: TGTGCCAGCAGGGACAGGGCCGGCTACACCTTC
CDR3: CASRDRAGYTF
length: 11
V: TRBV27
D: TRBD1
J: TRBJ1-2
size: NA

DNA: TGTGCCAGCATAAGCTCCAGCACGCAGTATTTT
CDR3: CASISSSTQYF
length: 11
V: TRBV6-5
D: NA
J: TRBJ2-3
size: once

DNA: TGTGCCAGCAGCCTGGGACTGAACACTGAAGCTTTCTTT
CDR3: CASSLGLNTEAFF
length: 13
V: TRBV5-6
D: NA
J: TRBJ1-1
size: NA

DNA: TGCAGCGTTCTCAGTTATAGCGACAATGAGCAGTTCTTC
CDR3: CSVLSYSDNEQFF
length: 13
V: TRBV29-1
D: NA
J: TRBJ2-1
size: NA

DNA: TGTGCCAGCAGAGGGGAGACAGATACGCAGTATTTT
CDR3: CASRGETDTQYF
length: 12
V: TRBV27
D: NA
J: TRBJ2-3
size: NA

DNA: TGCGCCAGCAGCATTAGCGCGGCGGGCACAGATACGCAGTATTTT
CDR3: CASSISAAGTDTQYF
length: 15
V: TRBV5-1
D: NA
J: TRBJ2-3
size: once

DNA: TGCGCCAGCGCCGACGGGTCCTATGGCTACACCTTC
CDR3: CASADGSYGYTF
length: 12
V: TRBV5-1
D: NA
J: TRBJ1-2
size: NA

DNA: TGTGCCTGGAGTGGCATCCGAGAGCAGTACTTC
CDR3: CAWSGIREQYF
length: 11
V: TRBV30
D: NA
J: TRBJ2-7
size: NA

DNA: TGCGCCAGCAGCACCGGGACAGAGGGGAACACTGAAGCTTTCTTT
CDR3: CASSTGTEGNTEAFF
length: 15
V: TRBV5-1
D: TRBD1
J: TRBJ1-1
size: NA

DNA: TGTGCCAGCAGTGATATAGGGCCTCGTGAAGCTTTCTTT
CDR3: CASSDIGPREAFF
length: 13
V: TRBV28
D: NA
J: TRBJ1-1
size: NA

DNA: TGTGCCAGCAGTGAATCTGGATACGGTGGCTACACCTTC
CDR3: CASSESGYGGYTF
length: 13
V: TRBV6-1
D: NA
J: TRBJ1-2
size: NA

DNA: TGTGCCAGCAGCTTAGTTGGTCAGCCCCAGCATTTT
CDR3: CASSLVGQPQHF
length: 12
V: TRBV7-8
D: NA
J: TRBJ1-5
size: once

DNA: TGTGCCAGCAGCTTAAGACACGACGATGGCTACACCTTC
CDR3: CASSLRHDDGYTF
length: 13
V: TRBV11-1
D: NA
J: TRBJ1-2
size: NA

DNA: TGTGCCAGCAGCCCGGACAGGGGTAGCAATCAGCCCCAGCATTTT
CDR3: CASSPDRGSNQPQHF
length: 15
V: TRBV6-5
D: TRBD1
J: TRBJ1-5
size: NA

DNA: TGTGCCAGCAGTTTATATGCAGAACGGGGCTACACCTTC
CDR3: CASSLYAERGYTF
length: 13
V: TRBV28
D: NA
J: TRBJ1-2
size: NA

DNA: TGTGCCAGTAGTATAGATCAAGGAGTAGGCAATCAGCCCCAGCATTTT
CDR3: CASSIDQGVGNQPQHF
length: 16
V: TRBV19
D: NA
J: TRBJ1-5
size: NA

DNA: TGTGCCAGCAGTCTCCGACAGGGCCACGAGCAGTACTTC
CDR3: CASSLRQGHEQYF
length: 13
V: TRBV27
D: TRBD1
J: TRBJ2-7
size: NA

DNA: TGTGCCAGCAGCGACAGAGATACGCAGTATTTT
CDR3: CASSDRDTQYF
length: 11
V: TRBV2
D: NA
J: TRBJ2-3
size: once

DNA: TGTGCCAGCACTATAGAGTTGGACAGGGGCGAAAAACTGTTTTTT
CDR3: CASTIELDRGEKLFF
length: 15
V: TRBV7-4
D: TRBD1
J: TRBJ1-4
size: NA

DNA: TGTGCCAGCACCCTCCCGGGTTGGCCACACGAGCAGTACTTC
CDR3: CASTLPGWPHEQYF
length: 14
V: TRBV28
D: NA
J: TRBJ2-7
size: NA

DNA: TGTGCCAGCAGTTTGGGTCAGGGGGCTAGGTATGGCTACACCTTC
CDR3: CASSLGQGARYGYTF
length: 15
V: TRBV28
D: TRBD1
J: TRBJ1-2
size: NA

DNA: TGTGCCAGCAGTTCCACACGGATTAATGAAAAACTGTTTTTT
CDR3: CASSSTRINEKLFF
length: 14
V: TRBV6-6
D: NA
J: TRBJ1-4
size: NA

DNA: TGTGCCAGCAGTGAATTCGGCACCTCAAGAGGCGAGCAGTACTTC
CDR3: CASSEFGTSRGEQYF
length: 15
V: TRBV6-1
D: NA
J: TRBJ2-7
size: NA

DNA: TGTGCCAGCAGCCCACGGGGCCGGGGGGGGAATGAAGTTGCTTTCTTT
CDR3: CASSPRGRGGNEVAFF
length: 16
V: TRBV9
D: NA
J: TRBJ1-1
size: NA

DNA: TGTGCCAGCAGCACCGCTCGGGCGCAAGAGACCCAGTACTTC
CDR3: CASSTARAQETQYF
length: 14
V: TRBV21-1
D: NA
J: TRBJ2-5
size: NA

DNA: TGTGCCAGCAGTGAATTAGGGCAGACTTACGAGCAGTACTTC
CDR3: CASSELGQTYEQYF
length: 14
V: TRBV6-1
D: NA
J: TRBJ2-7
size: NA

DNA: TGTGCCAGCAGCTGGGGGACTAGCGGAGCCATTTACAATGAGCAGTTCTTC
CDR3: CASSWGTSGAIYNEQFF
length: 17
V: TRBV7-9
D: TRBD2
J: TRBJ2-1
size: NA

DNA: TGTGCCAGCAGCTTGGCCAGTGGGGGGGCCTATGGCTACACCTTC
CDR3: CASSLASGGAYGYTF
length: 15
V: TRBV5-6
D: NA
J: TRBJ1-2
size: NA

DNA: TGTGCCAGTAGTCTACGTGGAGGCGACTATGGCTACACCTTC
CDR3: CASSLRGGDYGYTF
length: 14
V: TRBV19
D: NA
J: TRBJ1-2
size: NA

DNA: TGTGCCAGCAGCTTGGCAGGGAGCGGTGAGACCCAGTACTTC
CDR3: CASSLAGSGETQYF
length: 14
V: TRBV5-4
D: NA
J: TRBJ2-5
size: NA

DNA: TGCAGCGTGGGTGGACAGCTCAACACTGAAGCTTTCTTT
CDR3: CSVGGQLNTEAFF
length: 13
V: TRBV29-1
D: NA
J: TRBJ1-1
size: NA

DNA: TGCGCCAGCCAAAGGGTCCCCACCGGGACAGGCTCCTACGAGCAGTACTTC
CDR3: CASQRVPTGTGSYEQYF
length: 17
V: TRBV5-1
D: TRBD1
J: TRBJ2-7
size: once

DNA: TGTGCCAGCAGCTCCCAGGGGGCTCGAGGGAATGAGCAGTTCTTC
CDR3: CASSSQGARGNEQFF
length: 15
V: TRBV7-3
D: TRBD1
J: TRBJ2-1
size: NA

DNA: TGCGCCAGCAGCTTGGACAGGTTAACAGATACGCAGTATTTT
CDR3: CASSLDRLTDTQYF
length: 14
V: TRBV5-1
D: NA
J: TRBJ2-3
size: once

DNA: TGTGCCAGCAGTCCGGGACAGGGCCTCTATGGCTACACCTTC
CDR3: CASSPGQGLYGYTF
length: 14
V: TRBV6-6
D: TRBD1
J: TRBJ1-2
size: NA

DNA: TGTGCCAGCAGCCAAGACAGGGACACTGAAGCTTTCTTT
CDR3: CASSQDRDTEAFF
length: 13
V: TRBV14
D: NA
J: TRBJ1-1
size: NA

DNA: TGTGCCAGCAGTTTATCTAGATACGAGCAGTACTTC
CDR3: CASSLSRYEQYF
length: 12
V: TRBV28
D: NA
J: TRBJ2-7
size: NA

DNA: TGTGCCAGCAGTTTTCCGAGGGATCGAGACACTGAAGCTTTCTTT
CDR3: CASSFPRDRDTEAFF
length: 15
V: TRBV28
D: NA
J: TRBJ1-1
size: NA

DNA: TGCGCCAGCCGGGGGGAGGTAGGCACTGAAGCTTTCTTT
CDR3: CASRGEVGTEAFF
length: 13
V: TRBV4-1
D: NA
J: TRBJ1-1
size: NA

DNA: TGTGCCAGCAGCCCGGGACCCTGGGCGTCAGGCTACACCTTC
CDR3: CASSPGPWASGYTF
length: 14
V: TRBV7-9
D: NA
J: TRBJ1-2
size: NA

DNA: TGTGCCAGTAGTCTAAATTCCGGACTAGCGGGGGGCGTAGGTAATGAGCAGTTCTTC
CDR3: CASSLNSGLAGGVGNEQFF
length: 19
V: TRBV19
D: TRBD2
J: TRBJ2-1
size: NA

DNA: TGTGCCAGCAGTGCATCACCCCCACCCCAGGGAAGGAACTATGGCTACACCTTC
CDR3: CASSASPPPQGRNYGYTF
length: 18
V: TRBV6-1
D: NA
J: TRBJ1-2
size: NA

DNA: TGTGCCAGCAGCTTAGGGGCAGGTTCACCCTATGGCTACACCTTC
CDR3: CASSLGAGSPYGYTF
length: 15
V: TRBV11-2
D: NA
J: TRBJ1-2
size: NA

DNA: TGTGCCTGCCCTCGAGGGACAGCCTCCTACGAGCAGTACTTC
CDR3: CACPRGTASYEQYF
length: 14
V: TRBV30
D: TRBD1
J: TRBJ2-7
size: NA

DNA: TGTGCCACCGCGGGCGCAGGGTTTGTAGTTGGCTACACCTTC
CDR3: CATAGAGFVVGYTF
length: 14
V: TRBV6-5
D: NA
J: TRBJ1-2
size: NA

DNA: TGTGCCAGCAGGTCCAATAGGGGGGACTATGGCTACACCTTC
CDR3: CASRSNRGDYGYTF
length: 14
V: TRBV6-5
D: NA
J: TRBJ1-2
size: NA